This T cell receptor (beta chain) was observed in a study of T cell responses to AZD1222 COVID-19 vaccine. Study observations and caveats: Possibly, clonal diversity was underestimated; donors were largely white British and included more females.

The germline gives CDR1 MDHEN, CDR2 SYDVKM. There are 12 residues in the CDR3. Trimming stripped 6 bases from V and 9 bases from J, with 14 bases between. Sequencing used immunoSEQ multiplex PCR; TCRdb keeps in-frame clones, though not all of them. The sample yields around 78,000 clones, approximately 91% seen once. On this clone: Its specificity is not known.

The sequence was collected from an adult in good health. The V and J genes are TRBV28 and TRBJ1-2; maybe TRBD1 (5 bases). The sample here was peripheral blood, taken on day 0 of MenACWY control vaccination. The CDR3 DNA is TGTGCCAGCAGGACAGCCTCCCCTAGCTACACCTTC. Its translation is CASRTASPSYTF.